Listed below are T cell receptor beta chains from one sample, sequenced in a study of T cells in Graves' hyperthyroidism and ophthalmopathy. TCRdb analysed the multiplex PCR reads with MiXCR anew, one entry per CDR3 protein. The sample consists of approximately 590,000 distinct CDR3 sequences, 15% to 19% of them appearing once. Specimen: blood. The receptors shown here come from a woman aged 25 to 39 with Graves' hyperthyroidism. CDR3s include the opening cysteine and the closing phenylalanine or tryptophan. The order of the fields is D gene, J gene, clone size, V gene, CDR3 DNA, CDR3 protein. D genes are given only for firm matches. The size of a clone is reported for some rows only, either as once, few or many, or as a class for expanded clones.

TRBD1,TRBJ1-5,many,TRBV2,TGTGCCAGCAGTGAATGGACAGGGGGCAGGACCCAGCATTTT,CASSEWTGGRTQHF
TRBD2,TRBJ2-5,many,TRBV6-1,TGTGCCAGCAGTGAATCTACCGTATTAGCGGGGCAAGAGACCCAGTACTTC,CASSESTVLAGQETQYF
-,TRBJ2-3,once,TRBV29-1,TGCAGCGTCAAGGGAGGCGGCACAGATACGCAGTATTTT,CSVKGGGTDTQYF
-,TRBJ2-7,many,TRBV28,TGTGCCAGCAGTTTAGCAGGCGGGTCGGGGTACGAGCAGTACTTC,CASSLAGGSGYEQYF
TRBD1,TRBJ2-3,few,TRBV14,TGTGCCAGCAGCCAGTTACCGGGACAGGGGAGCACAGATACGCAGTATTTT,CASSQLPGQGSTDTQYF
TRBD2,TRBJ2-1,many,TRBV28,TGTGCCAGCAGACACCCCAGGGTTCGCGCGGGAGGGCCCCTTAACAATGAGCAGTTCTTC,CASRHPRVRAGGPLNNEQFF
-,TRBJ1-2,-,TRBV14,TGTGCCAGCAGCCGGGGGGATCTTGTCTCGTATGGCTACACCTTC,CASSRGDLVSYGYTF
-,TRBJ2-7,few,TRBV5-8,TGTGCCAGCCGCCTCGTTCAAGAGCAGTACTTC,CASRLVQEQYF
TRBD1,TRBJ1-2,-,TRBV4-1,TGCGCCAGCAGCCTAGGACAGGGGACTAACTATGGCTACACCTTC,CASSLGQGTNYGYTF
-,TRBJ2-1,many,TRBV11-2,TGTGCCAGCCGACGGCTAGCCCGCCACCCGGCCTACAATGAGCAGTTCTTC,CASRRLARHPAYNEQFF
TRBD2,TRBJ2-3,many,TRBV3-1,TGTGCCAGCAGCCAACAGAGCGGGAGTATTTCAGATACGCAGTATTTT,CASSQQSGSISDTQYF
TRBD1,TRBJ2-7,-,TRBV20-1,TGCAGTGCTGGGACAGGGGGAGCGGGAGAATACGAGCAGTACTTC,CSAGTGGAGEYEQYF
-,TRBJ2-2,few,TRBV7-7,TGTGCCAGCAGCTCCGGACTCCCCGGGGAGCTGTTTTTT,CASSSGLPGELFF
TRBD2,TRBJ2-3,many,TRBV7-9,TGTGCCAGCAGCGGACTAGCGGGAGAGGGCACAGATACGCAGTATTTT,CASSGLAGEGTDTQYF
-,TRBJ2-7,many,TRBV12-3/TRBV12-4,TGTGCCAGCAGTTTGGACAGACGGTACGAGCAGTACTTC,CASSLDRRYEQYF
-,TRBJ1-5,few,TRBV19,TGTGCCAGTAGTATAGATCCTAGGTTCGATCAGCCCCAGCATTTT,CASSIDPRFDQPQHF
TRBD2,TRBJ2-7,-,TRBV4-1,TGCGCCAGCAGCCTATTAGCGGGAATCAACGAGCAGTACTTC,CASSLLAGINEQYF
-,TRBJ2-1,many,TRBV11-2,TGTGCCAGCCGAGCCCCCCTACACAATGAGCAGTTCTTC,CASRAPLHNEQFF
-,TRBJ2-1,many,TRBV20-1,TGCAGTGCTAGGGATTTGGCGGGCGAAGAGCAGTTCTTC,CSARDLAGEEQFF
-,TRBJ1-1,many,TRBV11-1,TGTGCCAGCAGCTCTTTGGGAGGGACCACTGAAGCTTTCTTT,CASSSLGGTTEAFF
TRBD2,TRBJ2-7,-,TRBV18,TGTGCCAGCTCCCAAAGTCCTCTAATCGGGGACTACTACGAGCAGTACTTC,CASSQSPLIGDYYEQYF
-,TRBJ2-2,-,TRBV14,TGTGCCAGCAGCCGAAGCGCGGGGTACCTCAACACCGGGGAGCTGTTTTTT,CASSRSAGYLNTGELFF
-,TRBJ1-1,-,TRBV6-1,TGTGCCAGCAGTGAAGTAGGCCTACAGGAAGCTTTCTTT,CASSEVGLQEAFF
TRBD2,TRBJ2-7,many,TRBV27,TGTGCCAGAGGAAGGCGCCTAGCGGTGGGGGAGCAGTACTTC,CARGRRLAVGEQYF
-,TRBJ1-1,-,TRBV7-9,TGTGCCAGCAGCTTTGACACTTACACTGAAGCTTTCTTT,CASSFDTYTEAFF
TRBD2,TRBJ2-7,-,TRBV6-1,TGTGCCAGCAGTCCCCCACTAGCGATCTCATCCTACGAGCAGTACTTC,CASSPPLAISSYEQYF
-,TRBJ2-2,many,TRBV12-3/TRBV12-4,TGTGCCAGCAGTTTGGGCACAAGCGCGAACACCGGGGAGCTGTTTTTT,CASSLGTSANTGELFF
-,TRBJ1-1,-,TRBV19,TGTGCCAGTAGTATAGGCCCAGGGGCCGGCCGTGAAGCTTTCTTT,CASSIGPGAGREAFF
-,TRBJ2-1,-,TRBV4-1,TGCGCCAGCAGCCAAGGACTAGTTGGCAATGAGCAGTTCTTC,CASSQGLVGNEQFF
TRBD1,TRBJ2-5,many,TRBV11-2,TGTGCCAGCAGCCCGGGACAGGGGTTAGAGACCCAGTACTTC,CASSPGQGLETQYF
-,TRBJ2-3,few,TRBV30,TGTGCCTGGAGCCCAACCTTTACGGGAATGAGCACAGATACGCAGTATTTT,CAWSPTFTGMSTDTQYF
TRBD2,TRBJ2-3,few,TRBV24-1,TGTGCCACCAGGGGGACTAGCGGGGGGCCAGATACGCAGTATTTT,CATRGTSGGPDTQYF
TRBD2,TRBJ2-1,many,TRBV7-2,TGTGCCAGCAGCGCCACTAGCGGGATATACAATGAGCAGTTCTTC,CASSATSGIYNEQFF
TRBD2,TRBJ2-3,many,TRBV24-1,TGTGCCACCAGCCTAGCGGGAGGTGAAGATACGCAGTATTTT,CATSLAGGEDTQYF
-,TRBJ1-2,many,TRBV10-3,TGTGCCATCAGTGAGAGTGGGGGCGCAGGATATGGCTACACCTTC,CAISESGGAGYGYTF
-,TRBJ2-6,-,TRBV4-1,TGCGCCAGCAGCCTTAACCTAGCAGGGGCCAACGTCCTGACTTTC,CASSLNLAGANVLTF
-,TRBJ2-1,many,TRBV4-3,TGCGCCAGCACGAGCACCACGGTCTCCTACAATGAGCAGTTCTTC,CASTSTTVSYNEQFF